These 14 T cell receptor beta chains originate from one sample sequenced in a study of blood T cell repertoires in COVID-19. TCRdb's table, derived via immunoSEQ multiplex PCR, lists solely in-frame clones and lacks some. The data show some 300,000 clones, over 75% seen once. Sequencing used PBMCs or T cells enriched from blood (not recorded which). The origin of the receptors is a woman aged 40 to 50 who had recovered from COVID-19.

The V call is TRBV29-1, the J call TRBJ1-1, with D possibly being TRBD1 (5 bases). This CDR3 is built from 11 residues. Germline CDR1 reads SQVTM; CDR2 reads ANQGSEA. V lost 4 bases and J 4 bases, leaving 7 bases between the germline ends. Here the CDR3 DNA reads TGCAGCGTTGCCGACAGCACTGAAGCTTTCTTT. It is translated as CSVADSTEAFF.

This sequence joins TRBV7-3 and TRBJ1-4; tentatively, D is TRBD1 (6 bases). The CDR3 is made up of 16 amino acids. V was cut by 6 bases and J by 4 bases, with 18 bases left in between. Germline V lookup: CDR1 SGHTA, CDR2 FQGTGA. The CDR3 DNA reads TGTGCCAGCAGTTCTAAAGACAGGCAAAATAATGAAAAACTGTTTTTT. This translates into CASSSKDRQNNEKLFF.

V gene TRBV24-1 combines with J gene TRBJ2-5; 10 positions agree with TRBD2. Trimming cost V 4 bases and J 0 bases; bases outside gene matches: 7. Germline values: CDR1 KGHDR, CDR2 SFDVKD. This CDR3 spans 17 amino acids. CDR3 DNA sequence: TGTGCCACCAGTGACCAACCGACTAGCGGGTACCAAGAGACCCAGTACTTC. Translating gives CATSDQPTSGYQETQYF.

This chain links TRBV7-2 with TRBJ2-7; TRBD2 is a possible D gene (6 bases). CDR1 is SGHTA, CDR2 FQGNSA, per germline. Trimming removed 5 bases at V and 4 bases at J, with 21 bases between. The CDR3 has 16 amino acids. CDR3 DNA: TGTGCCAGCAGCCCCCCGGGACTCCAAGCAGTATACGAGCAGTACTTC. Protein: CASSPPGLQAVYEQYF.

V and J are TRBV4-1 and TRBJ1-1; D is unclear. Trimming removed 0 bases at V and 3 bases at J, with 17 bases between. The CDR3 has 17 residues. Per germline, CDR1 MGHRA and CDR2 YSYEKL. The CDR3 DNA reads as TGCGCCAGCAGCCAAGATCGCACACCCCTGGGCGACACTGAAGCTTTCTTT. As protein: CASSQDRTPLGDTEAFF.

This clone has more than one count but fewer than ten. The J gene is TRBJ1-4, the V gene TRBV28; 10 nucleotides match TRBD1. Germline CDR1 MDHEN, CDR2 SYDVKM. The CDR3 has 15 amino acids. Trimming cost V 6 bases and J 8 bases; bases outside gene matches: 9. CDR3 sequence: CASRPSGQGREKLFF. The CDR3 DNA reads TGTGCCAGCAGACCCTCGGGACAGGGGAGAGAAAAACTGTTTTTT.

V is TRBV3-1 (or the pseudogene TRBV3-2) and J is TRBJ2-5; perhaps TRBD1 as D (6 bases). The V gene's germline CDR1 is LGHDT and CDR2 YNNKEL (reference sequence). V dropped 0 bases and J dropped 5 bases, with 13 bases sitting between them. The CDR3 runs to 15 residues. DNA for the CDR3: TGTGCCAGCAGCCAAGATCCAGGGGCCTGGGAGACCCAGTACTTC. Its translation is CASSQDPGAWETQYF.

The chain recombines TRBV10-3 with TRBJ2-7; TRBD2 matches at 10 bases. The germline V gene has CDR1 ENHRY and CDR2 SYGVKD. The CDR3 is 15 amino acids. Trimming took 7 bases from V and 4 from J; bases not matched to a gene: 10. DNA for the CDR3: TGTGCCATCATGACGGGACTAGCGCCGTCATACGAGCAGTACTTC. It yields the protein CAIMTGLAPSYEQYF.

The J gene is TRBJ2-7, the V gene TRBV29-1; 7 bases are shared with TRBD2. The CDR3 spans 12 residues. The V gene's germline CDR1 is SQVTM and CDR2 ANQGSEA. The J segment lost 4 bases and the V segment lost 4 bases, leaving 4 bases of the junction unmatched. The CDR3 loop is CSVGTSEYEQYF. CDR3 nucleotide sequence: TGCAGCGTTGGAACTAGCGAATACGAGCAGTACTTC.

J is TRBJ2-1 and V is TRBV6-1; D is perhaps TRBD2 (5 bases). With 3 bases removed from V and 0 bases from J, the gap between germline ends came to 9 bases. The germline V gene has CDR1 MNHNS and CDR2 SASEGT. The CDR3 is 15 residues long. The DNA of the CDR3 is TGTGCCAGCAGTGACAGCGGCCCCTCCTACAATGAGCAGTTCTTC. It codes for CASSDSGPSYNEQFF.

The CDR3 region has the DNA TGTGCCAGCAGTCAGAACCTGCGGGGAGGAGAGACCCAGTACTTC. This translates into CASSQNLRGGETQYF. The chain employs TRBV28 and TRBJ2-5, with D possibly TRBD2 on 6 matching bases. This CDR3 comprises 15 residues. CDR1 is MDHEN and CDR2 is SYDVKM in the germline V gene. Trimming took off 5 bases at V and 4 bases at J, with 17 bases between the two ends. The variable domain in full, completed from reference TRBV28 and TRBJ2-5, reads DVKVTQSSRYLVKRTGEKVFLECVQDMDHENMFWYRQDPGLGLRLIYFSYDVKMKEKGDIPEGYSVSREKKERFSLILESASTNQTSMYLCASSQNLRGGETQYFGPGTRLLVL.

The chain uses TRBV18 and TRBJ2-5, with unresolved D. V was shortened by 0 bases and J by 2 bases, with 7 bases between the two germline ends. CDR3 size: 14 residues. The germline CDR1 and CDR2 sequences are KGHSH and LQKENI. The CDR3 here is CASSPPQFQETQYF. CDR3 sequence (DNA): TGTGCCAGCTCACCACCGCAGTTTCAAGAGACCCAGTACTTC. The whole variable domain, remainder taken from reference TRBV18 and TRBJ2-5, is NAGVMQNPRHLVRRRGQEARLRCSPMKGHSHVYWYRQLPEEGLKFMVYLQKENIIDESGMPKERFSAEFPKEGPSILRIQQVVRGDSAAYFCASSPPQFQETQYFGPGTRLLVL.

This sequence joins TRBV7-3 and TRBJ2-1, with D uncertain. V was cut by 4 bases and J by 0 bases, with 10 bases left in between. The germline gives CDR1 SGHTA, CDR2 FQGTGA. The CDR3 covers 15 residues. The CDR3 nucleotides are TGTGCCAGCAGCTCCCAGGCGACCTCCTACAATGAGCAGTTCTTC. Translating it yields CASSSQATSYNEQFF.

V gene TRBV18 combines with J gene TRBJ2-7; D call uncertain. CDR1 is KGHSH, CDR2 LQKENI, per germline. The CDR3 has 13 residues. The V gene lost 3 bases and the J gene lost 3 bases, with 9 bases spanning the gap. The CDR3 DNA follows: TGTGCCAGCTCACCCCCCGGGTACTACGAGCAGTACTTC. Its translation is CASSPPGYYEQYF.